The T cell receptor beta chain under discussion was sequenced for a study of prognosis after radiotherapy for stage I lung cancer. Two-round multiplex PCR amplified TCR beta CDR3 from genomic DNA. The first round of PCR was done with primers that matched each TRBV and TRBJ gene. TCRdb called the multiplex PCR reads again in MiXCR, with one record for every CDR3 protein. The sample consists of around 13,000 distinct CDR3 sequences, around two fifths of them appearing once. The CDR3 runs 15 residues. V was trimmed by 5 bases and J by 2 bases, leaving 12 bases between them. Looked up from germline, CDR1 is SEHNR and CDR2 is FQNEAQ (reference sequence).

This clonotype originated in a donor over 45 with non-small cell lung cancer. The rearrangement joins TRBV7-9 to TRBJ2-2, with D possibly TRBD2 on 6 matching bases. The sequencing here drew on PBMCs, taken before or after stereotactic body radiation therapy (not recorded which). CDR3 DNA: TGTGCCAGCAGCCTACCGGGACTTAACACCGGGGAGCTGTTTTTT. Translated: CASSLPGLNTGELFF.